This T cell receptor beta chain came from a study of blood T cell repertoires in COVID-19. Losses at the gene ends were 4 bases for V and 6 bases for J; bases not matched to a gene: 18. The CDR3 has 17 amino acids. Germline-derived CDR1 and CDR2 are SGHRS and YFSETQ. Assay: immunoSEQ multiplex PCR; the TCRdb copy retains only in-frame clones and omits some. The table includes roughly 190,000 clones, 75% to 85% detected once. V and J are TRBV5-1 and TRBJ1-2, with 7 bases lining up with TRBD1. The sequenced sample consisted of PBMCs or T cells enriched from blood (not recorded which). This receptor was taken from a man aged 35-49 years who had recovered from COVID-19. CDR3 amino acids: CASSKEGAGGLSDGYTF. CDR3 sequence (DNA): TGCGCCAGCAGCAAGGAGGGGGCAGGGGGTCTATCGGATGGCTACACCTTC.